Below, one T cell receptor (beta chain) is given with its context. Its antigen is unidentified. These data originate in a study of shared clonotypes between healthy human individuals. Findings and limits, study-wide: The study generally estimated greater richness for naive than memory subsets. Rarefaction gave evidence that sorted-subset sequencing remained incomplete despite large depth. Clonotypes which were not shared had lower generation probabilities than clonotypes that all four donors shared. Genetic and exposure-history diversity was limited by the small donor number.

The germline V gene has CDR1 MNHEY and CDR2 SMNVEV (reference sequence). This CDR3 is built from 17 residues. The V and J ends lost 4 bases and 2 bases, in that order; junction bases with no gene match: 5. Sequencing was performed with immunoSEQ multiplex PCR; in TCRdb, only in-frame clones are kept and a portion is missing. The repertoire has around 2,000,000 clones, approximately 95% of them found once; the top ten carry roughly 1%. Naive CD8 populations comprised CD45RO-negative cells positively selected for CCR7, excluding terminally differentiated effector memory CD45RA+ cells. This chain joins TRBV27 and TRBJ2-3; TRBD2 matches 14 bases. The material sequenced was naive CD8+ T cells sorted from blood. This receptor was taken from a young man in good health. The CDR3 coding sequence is TGTGCCAGCAGTTCCCCGACTAGCGGGGGGGTCACAGATACGCAGTATTTT. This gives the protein CASSSPTSGGVTDTQYF.